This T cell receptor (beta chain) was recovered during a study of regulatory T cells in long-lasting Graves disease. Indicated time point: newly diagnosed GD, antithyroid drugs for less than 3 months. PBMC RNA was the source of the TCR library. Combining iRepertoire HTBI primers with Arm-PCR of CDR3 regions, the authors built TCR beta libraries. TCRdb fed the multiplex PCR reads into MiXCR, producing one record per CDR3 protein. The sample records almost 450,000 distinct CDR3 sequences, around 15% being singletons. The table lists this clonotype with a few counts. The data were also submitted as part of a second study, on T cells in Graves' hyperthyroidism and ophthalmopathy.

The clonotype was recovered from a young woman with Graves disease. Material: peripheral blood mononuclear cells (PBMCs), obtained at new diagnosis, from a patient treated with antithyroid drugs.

CDR3 region: CASSPRRRAVFAHQETQYF. CDR3 in DNA: TGTGCCAGCAGTCCTCGGCGTAGGGCGGTGTTTGCCCACCAAGAGACCCAGTACTTC. The chain recombines TRBV12-3 or TRBV12-4 with TRBJ2-5; no reliable D call. This CDR3 is 19 amino acids long. V lost 5 bases to trimming and J lost 0 bases, with 25 bases between them.